The 7 T cell receptor beta chains listed next were all sequenced from one sample in a study of shared clonotypes between healthy human individuals. CD45RO-negative, CCR7-selected cells formed the naive CD8 fraction, which excluded terminally differentiated effector memory CD45RA+ cells. Profiled with immunoSEQ multiplex PCR; TCRdb holds only in-frame clones, not every one. The table records under 2,000,000 clones, 85% to 95% of them present only once. Sequenced sample: naive CD8+ T cells sorted from blood. Source of these receptors: a man between 18 and 35 years old in good health.

The chain carries TRBV11-2 and TRBJ2-3, with 8 bases lining up with TRBD2. Germline V gene data show CDR1 as SGHAT and CDR2 as FQNNGV. J gave up 4 bases and V 5 bases, and 8 bases lay outside the gene matches. The CDR3 has 15 residues. This CDR3 is CASSDPGLDPDTQYF. The CDR3 nucleotides are TGTGCCAGCAGCGACCCGGGACTAGACCCAGATACGCAGTATTTT.

This clone was seen once. The chain joins TRBV5-8 to TRBJ2-1; 8 nucleotides align to TRBD1. From germline, CDR1 is SGHTS and CDR2 YDEGEE. This CDR3 spans 14 amino acids. The J segment lost 6 bases and the V segment lost 6 bases, leaving 8 bases of the junction unmatched. The CDR3 DNA follows: TGTGCCAGCACCCCTGTCGACAGGGGCAATGAGCAGTTCTTC. It is translated as CASTPVDRGNEQFF.

V is TRBV9 and J is TRBJ2-5, with 14 bases identical to TRBD2. This CDR3 spans 15 amino acids. CDR1 is SGDLS and CDR2 is YYNGEE in the germline V gene. Germline trimming cut 3 bases from V and 5 bases from J; bases unmatched to any gene: 3. The CDR3 is CASSEGTSGSETQYF. The CDR3 DNA reads TGTGCCAGCAGCGAGGGGACTAGCGGGAGTGAGACCCAGTACTTC.

The V gene is TRBV6-1, the J gene TRBJ2-5, with D perhaps matching TRBD1 or TRBD2 (6 bases each). This CDR3 has 15 residues. Germline V CDR1 and CDR2: MNHNS, SASEGT. V lost 4 bases and J lost 5, with 17 bases in between. CDR3 coding DNA: TGTGCCAGCAGTGTTACCGGGACTCAGGGGGAGACCCAGTACTTC. The encoded protein is CASSVTGTQGETQYF.

This clone was recorded only once. The V and J genes are TRBV5-6 and TRBJ2-3, with D maybe TRBD1 (5 bases). V was clipped by 2 bases and J by 0 bases, with 7 bases between them. The CDR3 loop spans 14 amino acids. Germline CDR1 SGHDT, CDR2 YYEEEE. CDR3 nucleotide sequence: TGTGCCAGCAGCTTCCAGGGAAGCACAGATACGCAGTATTTT. Translation: CASSFQGSTDTQYF.

The chain carries TRBV11-2 and TRBJ2-2, with TRBD1 as a possible D gene (6 bases). The CDR3 consists of 13 residues. V lost 6 bases and J lost 5, with 10 bases in between. Germline V CDR1 and CDR2: SGHAT, FQNNGV. The CDR3 protein is CASRSGETGELFF. In DNA, the CDR3 is TGTGCCAGCAGGTCAGGGGAAACCGGGGAGCTGTTTTTT. The whole variable domain, filled in from reference TRBV11-2 and TRBJ2-2, reads EAGVAQSPRYKIIEKRQSVAFWCNPISGHATLYWYQQILGQGPKLLIQFQNNGVVDDSQLPKDRFSAERLKGVDSTLKIQPAKLEDSAVYLCASRSGETGELFFGEGSRLTVL.

The rearrangement uses TRBV9 and TRBJ2-1, with D hard to call. CDR3 length: 15 residues. The V end was cut by 0 bases, the J end by 3 bases, with 10 bases between. Germline loops: CDR1 SGDLS, CDR2 YYNGEE. The CDR3 DNA reads TGTGCCAGCAGCGTAGGGCTAACCGTCTACAATGAGCAGTTCTTC. It specifies CASSVGLTVYNEQFF.